Below, one T cell receptor (beta chain) is given with its context. Its antigen is undetermined. Method: immunoSEQ multiplex PCR; TCRdb's copy keeps in-frame clones and lacks some. The sample lists 1 million to 1.2 million clones; roughly 80% were seen once. This specimen belongs to a study of shared clonotypes between healthy human individuals. General study points: Sampling involved blood alone; tissue repertoires likely differ. Limitation of the genetic and exposure-history diversity represented came from the few donors.

The material sequenced was memory CD4+ T cells from PBMCs. Subset reported: CD45RA-negative fraction. The clonotype originates from a man aged 18 to 29 in good health. Some clones in this sample may be carry-over from other donors' samples.

As DNA, the CDR3 is TGCAGTGCTAACCAGGGGGGAAAACTGTTTTTT. It codes for CSANQGGKLFF. The genes are TRBV20-1 and TRBJ1-4, with 7 bases that match TRBD1. Germline V gene sequence: CDR1 DFQATT, CDR2 SNEGSKA (reference sequence). The CDR3 runs 11 residues. J lost 10 bases, V lost 4 bases, and 3 bases had no gene match.